These 13 T cell receptor beta chains were all obtained from the same sample, sequenced in a study of T cells in Graves' hyperthyroidism and ophthalmopathy. Amplified TCR beta CDR3 regions derived from RNA transcripts. When the TCR CDR3 underwent first-round RT-PCR, the HTBI primer set was used. MiXCR was run by TCRdb on the multiplex PCR reads, yielding one entry per CDR3 protein. The top ten hold about 9.3% of the sample, which has about 26,000 distinct CDR3 sequences, 45% seen once. Specimen: blood. The receptors were sampled from a woman under 40 with Graves' hyperthyroidism.

This clonotype ranks as medium-sized. The chain recombines TRBV7-6 with TRBJ2-7; the match to TRBD2 covers 10 bases. This CDR3 has 14 amino acids. V shed 5 bases, J shed 6 bases, and the junction held 7 bases outside the gene matches. Germline loops: CDR1 SGHVS, CDR2 FNYEAQ. CDR3 in DNA: TGTGCCAGCAGCGTAGGGACTAGCGACCCCGAGCAGTACTTC. Translated, it gives CASSVGTSDPEQYF. Supplemented by reference TRBV7-6 and TRBJ2-7, the full variable domain reads GAGVSQSPRYKVTKRGQDVALRCDPISGHVSLYWYRQALGQGPEFLTYFNYEAQQDKSGLPNDRFSAERPEGSISTLTIQRTEQRDSAMYRCASSVGTSDPEQYFGPGTRLTVT.

This clonotype was observed a single time. An end of the junction differs from the germline gene, which may be a read error. The chain's CDR3 is CGARIGQYNGQFF. CDR3 sequence (DNA): TGCGGTGCTAGGATAGGGCAGTACAATGGGCAGTTCTTC. This chain connects TRBV20-1 to TRBJ2-1, with no clear D. This CDR3 has 13 amino acids. The V gene's germline CDR1 is DFQATT and CDR2 SNEGSKA (reference sequence).

In its sample, this clonotype was seen many times. This chain joins TRBV18 and TRBJ1-5, with D uncertain. CDR1 and CDR2 (germline): KGHSH, LQKENI. The V end lost 1 base, the J end lost 4 bases, and 11 bases lay between the germline ends. The CDR3 loop spans 15 amino acids. Here the CDR3 DNA reads TGTGCCAGCTCACCACAGCCCGTGGGGAATCAGCCCCAGCATTTT. It translates to CASSPQPVGNQPQHF.

The table lists this clonotype with many counts. The gene calls are TRBV28 and TRBJ1-2, with D unresolved. This CDR3 comprises 14 residues. The germline V gene encodes CDR1 MDHEN and CDR2 SYDVKM. Trimming took 7 bases from V and 3 from J, leaving 15 bases between them. As DNA, the CDR3 is TGTGCCAGCACCCGAGGGTTGCCTGACTATGGCTACACCTTC. Protein product: CASTRGLPDYGYTF.

J is TRBJ2-2 and V is TRBV11-3; 8 bases line up with TRBD1. The J segment lost 7 bases and the V segment lost 6 bases, leaving 7 bases of the junction unmatched. This CDR3 comprises 14 residues. The germline V gene encodes CDR1 SGHNT and CDR2 YENEEA. The CDR3 loop reads CASSIGQGGGELFF. DNA for the CDR3: TGTGCCAGCAGTATTGGACAGGGTGGCGGGGAGCTGTTTTTT. Filled out from reference TRBV11-3 and TRBJ2-2, the complete variable domain reads EAGVVQSPRYKIIEKKQPVAFWCNPISGHNTLYWYLQNLGQGPELLIRYENEEAVDDSQLPKDRFSAERLKGVDSTLKIQPAELGDSAVYLCASSIGQGGGELFFGEGSRLTVL.

Of note for this clonotype: The conserved final phenylalanine or tryptophan is absent from the CDR3, which likely points to a read error. V gene TRBV28 combines with J gene TRBJ2-1, with 11 bases matching TRBD2. The J segment lost 9 bases and the V segment lost 5 bases, leaving 12 bases of the junction unmatched. The V gene's germline CDR1 is MDHEN and CDR2 SYDVKM. This CDR3 contains 16 residues. The CDR3, as DNA: TGTGCCAGCAGTCCACCCTTAGCGGGAGGGCGGAGTGAGCAGTTCCTC. It is translated as CASSPPLAGGRSEQFL.

The rearrangement links TRBV5-1 to TRBJ2-5, with 11 bases matching TRBD1. J lost 5 bases, V lost 5 bases, and 5 bases had no gene match. Germline V gene sequence: CDR1 SGHRS, CDR2 YFSETQ. This CDR3 is 14 amino acids long. CDR3 protein: CASRGTGGSETQYF. The CDR3 DNA reads TGCGCCAGCAGAGGGACAGGGGGTTCCGAGACCCAGTACTTC.

This chain joins TRBV14 and TRBJ2-7; tentative D call: TRBD2 (5 bases). The CDR3 loop spans 14 amino acids. Germline assignment: CDR1 SGHDN and CDR2 FVKESK. V lost 1 base and J 7 bases, leaving 14 bases between the germline ends. CDR3 bases: TGTGCCAGCAGCCAAGGGGCCCTAACGGGGGAGCAGTACTTC. Its protein is CASSQGALTGEQYF.

This clonotype was recorded many times. The chain recombines TRBV5-5 with TRBJ1-2; tentatively, D is TRBD1 (5 bases). Germline V CDR1 and CDR2: SGHKS, YYEKEE (reference sequence). The CDR3 has 16 amino acids. V was shortened by 4 bases and J by 0 bases, with 16 bases between the two germline ends. CDR3 DNA: TGTGCCAGCAGCAACCTTCAGACAGAACCTAACTATGGCTACACCTTC. This translates into CASSNLQTEPNYGYTF.

The rearrangement joins TRBV5-5 to TRBJ2-5; 8 nucleotides agree with TRBD1. Germline values: CDR1 SGHKS, CDR2 YYEKEE (reference sequence). This CDR3 is 13 amino acids long. The junction had 4 bases not matched to a gene; V was cut back by 5 bases and J by 4 bases. CDR3 sequence reads: CASSFTGGETQYF. Here the CDR3 DNA reads TGTGCCAGCAGTTTTACAGGGGGAGAGACCCAGTACTTC.

The rearrangement joins TRBV19 to TRBJ1-6; D gene ambiguous. The CDR3 extends over 12 amino acids. The germline V gene has CDR1 LNHDA and CDR2 SQIVND (reference sequence). V lost 6 bases, J lost 8 bases, and 8 bases lay in between. In DNA form, the CDR3 reads TGTGCCAGTAGCCAACAGCATTCACCCCTCCACTTT. Its protein product is CASSQQHSPLHF. Variable domain in full (rest from reference TRBV19 and TRBJ1-6): DGGITQSPKYLFRKEGQNVTLSCEQNLNHDAMYWYRQDPGQGLRLIYYSQIVNDFQKGDIAEGYSVSREKKESFPLTVTSAQKNPTAFYLCASSQQHSPLHFGNGTRLTVT.

In nucleotides, the CDR3 is TGTGCCAGCCCGGTAGGTCGAAACAGGGGTAGCAAAAACATTCAGTACTTC. Encoded protein: CASPVGRNRGSKNIQYF. The chain has TRBV6-1 and TRBJ2-4, with 7 bases matching TRBD1. This CDR3 is built from 17 residues. CDR1 and CDR2 from the germline V gene are MNHNS and SASEGT. Trimming removed 8 bases from V and 3 bases from J; junction bases left unmatched: 16.

About this clonotype itself: At one end, the junction sequence differs from germline, possibly due to a read error. The CDR3 coding sequence is TGCCTACCGGGACCCCAATACTTC. This encodes CLPGPQYF. The gene calls are TRBV20-1 and TRBJ2-5; D may be TRBD1 or TRBD2 (5 bases each). The CDR3 runs to 8 residues. Germline V lookup: CDR1 DFQATT, CDR2 SNEGSKA (reference sequence).